This T cell receptor beta chain was captured by sequencing in a study of shared clonotypes between healthy human individuals. General study points: Non-shared clonotypes showed lower generation probabilities than clonotypes common to all four donors. Sequencing depth was a factor that was expected to affect clonotype sharing among donors.

Using immunoSEQ multiplex PCR, the repertoire was profiled, and TCRdb retains in-frame clones only, with some absent. The sample has approximately 530,000 clones; 90% to 96% are singletons. Worth noting for this clone: No antigen is known for it.

The CD4+ fraction was divided into a CD45RA+ naive subset and a CD45RA-negative memory subset. The CDR3 loop spans 16 amino acids. The ends lost 2 bases at V and 2 bases at J; junction bases unmatched: 7. Germline V lookup: CDR1 SGHRS, CDR2 YFSETQ. This chain links TRBV5-1 with TRBJ2-3; TRBD2 aligns across 8 bases. Sequencing input: naive CD4+ T cells sorted from blood. Subset here: CD45RA+ positively selected. The receptor's source is a woman between 25 and 40 years old in good health. CDR3 sequence reads: CASSFGTSGPTDTQYF. The CDR3, as DNA: TGCGCCAGCAGCTTCGGAACTAGCGGTCCCACAGATACGCAGTATTTT.